This T cell receptor beta chain was recorded in a study of cytomegalovirus exposure and HLA in healthy donors. Looked up from germline, CDR1 is SGHVS and CDR2 is FNYEAQ. The CDR3 is 13 residues long. The ends were cut back, 5 bases at V and 5 bases at J, with 12 bases in the middle. Use of 60 Vbeta and 13 Jbeta primers characterized the PCR. This table comes from immunoSEQ multiplex PCR, and its TCRdb copy is limited to in-frame clones, with some not included. Here the sample spans more than 150,000 clones, roughly 82% being singletons. The clonotype originates from a woman between 45 and 65 years old in good health and CMV-seropositive. The specimen was PBMCs. V gene TRBV7-6 combines with J gene TRBJ2-5; the D is unclear. The CDR3 reads CASSPGTFETQYF. CDR3 DNA sequence: TGTGCCAGCAGCCCAGGAACATTTGAGACCCAGTACTTC. The whole variable domain, remainder taken from reference TRBV7-6 and TRBJ2-5, is GAGVSQSPRYKVTKRGQDVALRCDPISGHVSLYWYRQALGQGPEFLTYFNYEAQQDKSGLPNDRFSAERPEGSISTLTIQRTEQRDSAMYRCASSPGTFETQYFGPGTRLLVL.